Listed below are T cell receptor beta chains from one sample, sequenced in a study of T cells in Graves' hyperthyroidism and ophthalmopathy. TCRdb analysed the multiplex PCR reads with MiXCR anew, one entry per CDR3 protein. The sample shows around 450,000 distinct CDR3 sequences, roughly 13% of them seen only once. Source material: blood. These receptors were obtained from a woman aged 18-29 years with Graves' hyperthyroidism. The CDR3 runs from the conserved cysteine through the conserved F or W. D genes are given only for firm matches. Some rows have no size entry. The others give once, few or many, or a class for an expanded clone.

cdr3_aa: CASSFTGVRTPLHF; cdr3_nt: TGTGCCAGCAGCTTTACAGGGGTAAGGACACCCCTCCACTTT; v_call: TRBV13; d_call: TRBD1; clone_size: -; j_call: TRBJ1-6
cdr3_aa: CASSYPGSSTDTQYF; cdr3_nt: TGTGCCAGCAGTTACCCGGGATCTAGCACAGATACGCAGTATTTT; v_call: TRBV6-2/TRBV6-3; d_call: -; clone_size: many; j_call: TRBJ2-3
cdr3_aa: CASSLTGFANQPQHF; cdr3_nt: TGTGCCAGCAGTTTAACGGGGTTCGCCAATCAGCCCCAGCATTTT; v_call: TRBV27; d_call: -; clone_size: few; j_call: TRBJ1-5
cdr3_aa: CSPRGLAGRIEQFF; cdr3_nt: TGCAGCCCCCGGGGACTAGCGGGAAGGATTGAGCAGTTCTTC; v_call: TRBV20-1; d_call: TRBD2; clone_size: medium-sized; j_call: TRBJ2-1
cdr3_aa: CAISDPGVRNEKLFF; cdr3_nt: TGTGCCATCAGTGACCCAGGGGTCCGAAATGAAAAACTGTTTTTT; v_call: TRBV10-3; d_call: -; clone_size: many; j_call: TRBJ1-4
cdr3_aa: CASSLEPDTTEAFF; cdr3_nt: TGTGCCAGCAGCTTAGAACCCGATACTACTGAAGCTTTCTTT; v_call: TRBV7-2; d_call: -; clone_size: -; j_call: TRBJ1-1
cdr3_aa: CASSQVGSDTEAFF; cdr3_nt: TGTGCCAGCAGCCAGGTAGGGTCGGACACTGAAGCTTTCTTT; v_call: TRBV3-1; d_call: -; clone_size: many; j_call: TRBJ1-1
cdr3_aa: CAIDSPSTDTQYF; cdr3_nt: TGTGCCATCGACAGTCCCAGCACAGATACGCAGTATTTT; v_call: TRBV9; d_call: -; clone_size: few; j_call: TRBJ2-3
cdr3_aa: CSAKGAEPSTDTQYF; cdr3_nt: TGCAGTGCAAAAGGAGCGGAGCCTAGCACAGATACGCAGTATTTT; v_call: TRBV20-1; d_call: -; clone_size: few; j_call: TRBJ2-3
cdr3_aa: CASSGGTGRYEQYF; cdr3_nt: TGCGCCAGCAGCGGAGGGACAGGCCGCTACGAGCAGTACTTC; v_call: TRBV4-1; d_call: TRBD1; clone_size: few; j_call: TRBJ2-7
cdr3_aa: CASSVSPRGNNQPQHF; cdr3_nt: TGTGCCAGCAGTGTTTCACCCAGGGGTAACAATCAGCCCCAGCATTTT; v_call: TRBV12-3/TRBV12-4; d_call: -; clone_size: many; j_call: TRBJ1-5
cdr3_aa: CASSQAHPGSSGTAHKQYF; cdr3_nt: TGCGCCAGCAGCCAAGCCCATCCGGGGTCTAGCGGGACCGCTCATAAGCAGTACTTC; v_call: TRBV4-3; d_call: TRBD2; clone_size: many; j_call: TRBJ2-7
cdr3_aa: CASSLPGQQRNTIYF; cdr3_nt: TGTGCCAGCAGCTTACCGGGACAGCAACGAAACACCATATATTTT; v_call: TRBV11-2; d_call: TRBD1; clone_size: many; j_call: TRBJ1-3
cdr3_aa: CASSVEGHTQYF; cdr3_nt: TGTGCCAGCAGCGTCGAGGGCCACACACAGTACTTC; v_call: TRBV9; d_call: -; clone_size: -; j_call: TRBJ2-5
cdr3_aa: CASSPTSGSGGETQYF; cdr3_nt: TGTGCCAGCTCACCAACTAGCGGGAGTGGCGGGGAGACCCAGTACTTC; v_call: TRBV18; d_call: TRBD2; clone_size: many; j_call: TRBJ2-5
cdr3_aa: CAWSTTGGDTQYF; cdr3_nt: TGTGCCTGGAGTACCACTGGAGGAGATACGCAGTATTTT; v_call: TRBV30; d_call: -; clone_size: -; j_call: TRBJ2-3
cdr3_aa: CASSTPGGVQPQHF; cdr3_nt: TGTGCCAGCAGTACCCCAGGGGGCGTTCAGCCCCAGCATTTT; v_call: TRBV28; d_call: TRBD1; clone_size: -; j_call: TRBJ1-5
cdr3_aa: CASSLRRGAYNEQFF; cdr3_nt: TGTGCCAGCAGCTTAAGGAGAGGCGCCTACAATGAGCAGTTCTTC; v_call: TRBV7-9; d_call: -; clone_size: many; j_call: TRBJ2-1
cdr3_aa: CAISDGVAEGETQYF; cdr3_nt: TGTGCCATCAGTGATGGGGTAGCAGAGGGGGAGACCCAGTACTTC; v_call: TRBV10-3; d_call: -; clone_size: few; j_call: TRBJ2-5
cdr3_aa: CASSSRAWTEAFF; cdr3_nt: TGTGCCAGCAGTTCCCGCGCCTGGACTGAAGCTTTCTTT; v_call: TRBV27; d_call: -; clone_size: many; j_call: TRBJ1-1
cdr3_aa: CAWSVPPGNQPQHF; cdr3_nt: TGTGCCTGGAGTGTCCCCCCTGGGAATCAGCCCCAGCATTTT; v_call: TRBV30; d_call: -; clone_size: many; j_call: TRBJ1-5
cdr3_aa: CASRPSGNYEQYF; cdr3_nt: TGTGCCAGCAGGCCGAGTGGGAACTACGAGCAGTACTTC; v_call: TRBV27; d_call: -; clone_size: many; j_call: TRBJ2-7
cdr3_aa: CASSRTSGVNTGELFF; cdr3_nt: TGTGCCAGCAGCCGAACTAGCGGGGTTAACACCGGGGAGCTGTTTTTT; v_call: TRBV7-2; d_call: TRBD2; clone_size: -; j_call: TRBJ2-2
cdr3_aa: CASSQGGSGRETQYF; cdr3_nt: TGCGCCAGCAGCCAAGGTGGATCAGGGAGAGAGACCCAGTACTTC; v_call: TRBV4-3; d_call: -; clone_size: many; j_call: TRBJ2-5
cdr3_aa: CASQGSYNEQFF; cdr3_nt: TGTGCCAGCCAAGGCAGCTACAATGAGCAGTTCTTC; v_call: TRBV28; d_call: -; clone_size: many; j_call: TRBJ2-1
cdr3_aa: CASSLSGRADEQYF; cdr3_nt: TGTGCCAGCAGCCTCAGCGGGAGGGCGGATGAGCAGTACTTC; v_call: TRBV9; d_call: TRBD2; clone_size: many; j_call: TRBJ2-7
cdr3_aa: CASSLSGVGAVYGYTF; cdr3_nt: TGTGCCAGCAGCTTGTCCGGGGTCGGAGCTGTCTATGGCTACACCTTC; v_call: TRBV5-6; d_call: -; clone_size: -; j_call: TRBJ1-2
cdr3_aa: CASSSFRVRGANVLTF; cdr3_nt: TGTGCCAGCAGTTCTTTTAGGGTACGGGGGGCCAACGTCCTGACTTTC; v_call: TRBV12-3/TRBV12-4; d_call: -; clone_size: -; j_call: TRBJ2-6
cdr3_aa: CASSYSVGSNYGYTF; cdr3_nt: TGTGCCAGCAGTTACTCGGTGGGTTCTAACTATGGCTACACCTTC; v_call: TRBV6-2/TRBV6-3; d_call: -; clone_size: many; j_call: TRBJ1-2
cdr3_aa: CASSRPLSVGRGYYEQYF; cdr3_nt: TGTGCCAGCAGCCGACCCTTGTCGGTCGGTAGGGGGTACTACGAGCAGTACTTC; v_call: TRBV7-9; d_call: -; clone_size: few; j_call: TRBJ2-7
cdr3_aa: CAWRRQGAFQPQHF; cdr3_nt: TGTGCCTGGCGGAGACAGGGGGCTTTTCAGCCCCAGCATTTT; v_call: TRBV30; d_call: TRBD1; clone_size: -; j_call: TRBJ1-5
cdr3_aa: CASSVRDSEAFF; cdr3_nt: TGTGCCAGCAGCGTAAGGGACAGTGAAGCTTTCTTT; v_call: TRBV9; d_call: TRBD1; clone_size: -; j_call: TRBJ1-1
cdr3_aa: CASSGQGILPQHF; cdr3_nt: TGTGCCAGTAGCGGACAGGGCATTCTGCCCCAGCATTTT; v_call: TRBV19; d_call: TRBD1; clone_size: -; j_call: TRBJ1-5
cdr3_aa: CAWSVSTNEKLLF; cdr3_nt: TGTGCCTGGAGTGTTAGTACTAATGAAAAACTGCTTTTT; v_call: TRBV30; d_call: -; clone_size: -; j_call: TRBJ1-4